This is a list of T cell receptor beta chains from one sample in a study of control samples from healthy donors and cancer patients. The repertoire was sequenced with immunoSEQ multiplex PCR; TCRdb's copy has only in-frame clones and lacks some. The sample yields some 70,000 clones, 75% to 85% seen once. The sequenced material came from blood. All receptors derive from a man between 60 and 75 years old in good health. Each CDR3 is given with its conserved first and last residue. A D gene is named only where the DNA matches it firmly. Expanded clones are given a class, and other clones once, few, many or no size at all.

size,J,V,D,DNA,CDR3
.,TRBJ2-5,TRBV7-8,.,TGTGCCAGCAGCAGAACATCCAGAGGGGTTGCGGAGACCCAGTACTTC,CASSRTSRGVAETQYF
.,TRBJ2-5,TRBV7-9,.,TGTGCCAGCAGCCCCCGAGACTATTCGCAAGAGACCCAGTACTTC,CASSPRDYSQETQYF
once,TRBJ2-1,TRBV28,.,TGTGCCAGCAGTTCCCCAGGGAGGCGAGAATCCTACAATGAGCAGTTCTTC,CASSSPGRRESYNEQFF
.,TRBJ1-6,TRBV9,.,TGTGCCAGCAGCGTTTTGAGCGAGAATTCACCCCTCCACTTT,CASSVLSENSPLHF
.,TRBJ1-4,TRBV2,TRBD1,TGTGCCAGCAGTGAAGCGAGGGTGACAGGGACGAGTAATGAAAAACTGTTTTTT,CASSEARVTGTSNEKLFF
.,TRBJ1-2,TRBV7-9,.,TGTGCCAGCAGCTTAGTGGGCCAGATGAACTATGGCTACACCTTC,CASSLVGQMNYGYTF
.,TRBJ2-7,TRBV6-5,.,TGTGCCAGCACCATGAATAGGGGACCGTACTACGAGCAGTACTTC,CASTMNRGPYYEQYF
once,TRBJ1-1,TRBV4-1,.,TGCGCCAGCAGCCTCCAACAGGGGAACACTGAAGCTTTCTTT,CASSLQQGNTEAFF
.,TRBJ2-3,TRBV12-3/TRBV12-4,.,TGTGCCAGCAGTTGGGGGCTATCCGATACGCAGTATTTT,CASSWGLSDTQYF
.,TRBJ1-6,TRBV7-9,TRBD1,TGTGCCAGCAGCTTTACATCCGGGACAGGGAGATCACCCCTCCACTTT,CASSFTSGTGRSPLHF
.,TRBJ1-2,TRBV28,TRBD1,TGTGCCAGCAGTTCACCGGGACAGGGGGCAGGCGGCTATGGCTACACCTTC,CASSSPGQGAGGYGYTF
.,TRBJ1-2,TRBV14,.,TGTGCCAGCAGCCCCCGGCGAGTTCCGACCCATGGCTACACCTTC,CASSPRRVPTHGYTF
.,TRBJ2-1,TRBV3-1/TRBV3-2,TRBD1,TGTGCCAGCAGCCAAACCCCGGGACAGGCCAATGAGCAGTTCTTC,CASSQTPGQANEQFF
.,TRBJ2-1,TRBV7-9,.,TGTGCCAGCAGCTTAAGTAGCGATGAGCAGTTCTTC,CASSLSSDEQFF
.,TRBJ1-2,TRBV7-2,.,TGTGCCAGCAGCTTAGTCTCCGGGGCACATAGAAGTGGATATGGCTACACCTTC,CASSLVSGAHRSGYGYTF
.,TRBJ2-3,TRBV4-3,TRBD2,TGCGCCAGCAGCCAAGGACCCGGGGGGGAGGGGGGGACAGATACGCAGTATTTT,CASSQGPGGEGGTDTQYF
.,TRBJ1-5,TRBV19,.,TGTGCCAGTACCTCGGACCGCTATCAGCCCCAGCATTTT,CASTSDRYQPQHF
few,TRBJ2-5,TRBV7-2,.,TGTGCCAGCAGCTTAGAAGGCTACAGTGCGGAGACCCAGTACTTC,CASSLEGYSAETQYF
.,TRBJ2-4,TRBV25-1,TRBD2,TGTGCCAGCAGGGACAGCGGGGGGAACATTCAGTACTTC,CASRDSGGNIQYF
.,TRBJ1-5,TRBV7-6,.,TGTGCCAGCAGCTGGGAGGTGAATCAGCCCCAGCATTTT,CASSWEVNQPQHF
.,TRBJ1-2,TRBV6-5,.,TGTGCCAGCAGTTACTACGCTACGGCACACTATGGCTACACCTTC,CASSYYATAHYGYTF
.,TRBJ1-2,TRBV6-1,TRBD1,TGTGCCAGCAGTGAAGCGGTAACAGGGGTTGGCTACACCTTC,CASSEAVTGVGYTF
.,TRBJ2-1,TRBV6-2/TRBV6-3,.,TGTGCCAGCAGTTACGTGTGGGGAGAGCAGTTCTTC,CASSYVWGEQFF
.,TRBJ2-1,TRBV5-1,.,TGCGCCAGCTACCTGACCTACAATGAGCAGTTCTTC,CASYLTYNEQFF
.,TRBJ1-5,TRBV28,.,TGTGCCAGCAGTCTTGTTCCGGGACTAAATAGCAATCAGCCCCAGCATTTT,CASSLVPGLNSNQPQHF
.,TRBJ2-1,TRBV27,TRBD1,TGTGCCAGCAGGGGACAGATATACAATGAGCAGTTCTTC,CASRGQIYNEQFF
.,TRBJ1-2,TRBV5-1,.,TGCGCCAGCAGCGTCGGGACCGTTCAGGAACTCGGCTACACCTTC,CASSVGTVQELGYTF
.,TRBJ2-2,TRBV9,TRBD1,TGTGCCAGCAGCGCCCGGCAGGGGGCGGCCGGGGAGCTGTTTTTT,CASSARQGAAGELFF
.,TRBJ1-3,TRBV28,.,TGTGCCAGCAGTTCGTGGGGGGATCCCTCTGGAAACACCATATATTTT,CASSSWGDPSGNTIYF
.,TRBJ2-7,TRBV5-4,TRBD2,TGTGCCAGCAGCTTGAGGGCGGGAGGGCCCTCCTACGAGCAGTACTTC,CASSLRAGGPSYEQYF
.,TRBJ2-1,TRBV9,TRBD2,TGTGCCAGCAGCGAAACCGGGACTAGCCCCTACAATGAGCAGTTCTTC,CASSETGTSPYNEQFF
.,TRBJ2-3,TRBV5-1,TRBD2,TGCGCCAGCAGCCAAGCCCCTAGCGGGAGTCCAGATACGCAGTATTTT,CASSQAPSGSPDTQYF
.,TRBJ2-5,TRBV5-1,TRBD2,TGCGCCAGCAGCTTGGAAGGTAGCGGGAGGGATCCCAGTGAGACCCAGTACTTC,CASSLEGSGRDPSETQYF
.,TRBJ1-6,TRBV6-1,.,TGTGCCAGCAGTGAGCTCAGGGTTTCCTCGATTTCACCCCTCCACTTT,CASSELRVSSISPLHF
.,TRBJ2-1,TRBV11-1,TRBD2,TGTGCCAGCAGCCACCTAGCGGGAGGATACAATGAGCAGTTCTTC,CASSHLAGGYNEQFF
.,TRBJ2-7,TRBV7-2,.,TGTGCCAGCAGCACCCCTACCTACGAGCAGTACTTC,CASSTPTYEQYF
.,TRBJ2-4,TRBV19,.,TGTGCCAGTAGTCCGGGGGGCAGGGTTGGCGCCAAAAACATTCAGTACTTC,CASSPGGRVGAKNIQYF
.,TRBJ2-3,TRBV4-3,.,TGCGCCAGCAGCCAAGATCTAGATTTCACAGATACGCAGTATTTT,CASSQDLDFTDTQYF
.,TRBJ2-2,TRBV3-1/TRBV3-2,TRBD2,TGTGCCACTACGGGACTAGACCACACCGGGGAGCTGTTTTTT,CATTGLDHTGELFF
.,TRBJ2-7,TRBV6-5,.,TGTGCCAGCACTCAAAGGTACGGGCTCTACGAGCAGTACTTC,CASTQRYGLYEQYF